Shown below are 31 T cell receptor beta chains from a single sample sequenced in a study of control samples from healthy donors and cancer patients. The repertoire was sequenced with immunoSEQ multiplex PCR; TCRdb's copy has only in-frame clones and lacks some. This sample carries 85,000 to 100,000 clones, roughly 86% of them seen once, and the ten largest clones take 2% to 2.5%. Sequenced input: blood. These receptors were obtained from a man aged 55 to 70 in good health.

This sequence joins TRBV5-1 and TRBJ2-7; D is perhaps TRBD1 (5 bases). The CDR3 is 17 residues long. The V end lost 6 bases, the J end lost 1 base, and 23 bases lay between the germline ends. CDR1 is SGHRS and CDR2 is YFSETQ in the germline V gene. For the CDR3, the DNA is TGCGCCAGCACCGCGCTTGACCAGGGTTATTATTCCTACGAGCAGTACTTC. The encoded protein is CASTALDQGYYSYEQYF.

As DNA, the CDR3 is TGCAGTGTAAGAGCGCGACAGTTGGACAGTTTTTTCAACTATGGCTACACCTTC. Protein: CSVRARQLDSFFNYGYTF. V usage is TRBV29-1 and J usage is TRBJ1-2; a weak D match, TRBD1 (6 bases). Germline CDR1 reads SQVTM; CDR2 reads ANQGSEA. CDR3 length: 18 amino acids.

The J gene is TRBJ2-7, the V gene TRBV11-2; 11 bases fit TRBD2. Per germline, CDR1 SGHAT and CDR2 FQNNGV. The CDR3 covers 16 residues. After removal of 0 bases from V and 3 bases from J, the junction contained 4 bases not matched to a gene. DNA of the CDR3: TGTGCCAGCAGCTTAGAGGTAGCGGGGGGGAACTACGAGCAGTACTTC. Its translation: CASSLEVAGGNYEQYF.

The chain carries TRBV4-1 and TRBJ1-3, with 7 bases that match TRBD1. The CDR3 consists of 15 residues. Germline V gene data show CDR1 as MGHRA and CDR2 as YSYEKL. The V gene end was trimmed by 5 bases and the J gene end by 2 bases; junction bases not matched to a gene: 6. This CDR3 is CASSYSDRAGNTIYF. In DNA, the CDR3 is TGCGCCAGCAGCTACTCAGACAGGGCTGGAAACACCATATATTTT.

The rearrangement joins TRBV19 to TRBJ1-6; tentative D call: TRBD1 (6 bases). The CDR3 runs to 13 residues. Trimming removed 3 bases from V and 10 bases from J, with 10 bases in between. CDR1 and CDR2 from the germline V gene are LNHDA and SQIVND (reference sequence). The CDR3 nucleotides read TGTGCCAGTAGTATTGGGGGCCGCTCACCCCTCCACTTT. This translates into CASSIGGRSPLHF.

CDR3 DNA: TGTGCCAGCAGTTCGCGACCGGGACAGGGCAATGAGCAGTTCTTC. It specifies CASSSRPGQGNEQFF. The chain is built from TRBV28 and TRBJ2-1, with 9 bases identical to TRBD1. The ends lost 4 bases at V and 6 bases at J; junction bases unmatched: 7. The CDR3 has 15 amino acids. CDR1 and CDR2 from the germline V gene are MDHEN and SYDVKM.

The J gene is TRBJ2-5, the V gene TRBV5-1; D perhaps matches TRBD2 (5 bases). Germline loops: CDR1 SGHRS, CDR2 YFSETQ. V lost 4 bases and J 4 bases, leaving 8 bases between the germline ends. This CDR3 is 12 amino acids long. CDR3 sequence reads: CASSREGETQYF. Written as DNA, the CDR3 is TGCGCCAGCAGCCGAGAGGGAGAGACCCAGTACTTC.

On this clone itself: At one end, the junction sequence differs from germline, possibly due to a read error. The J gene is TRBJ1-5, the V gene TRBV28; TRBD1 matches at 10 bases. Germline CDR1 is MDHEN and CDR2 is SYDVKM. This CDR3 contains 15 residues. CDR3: CASSPRTGGNRPQHF. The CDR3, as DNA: TGTGCCAGCAGTCCCCGGACAGGGGGAAATCGGCCCCAGCATTTT.

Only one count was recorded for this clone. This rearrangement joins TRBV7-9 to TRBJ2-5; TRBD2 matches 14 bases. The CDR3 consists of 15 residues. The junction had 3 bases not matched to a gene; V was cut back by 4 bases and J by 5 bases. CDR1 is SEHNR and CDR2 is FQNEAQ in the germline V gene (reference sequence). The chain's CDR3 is CASSSRLAGGETQYF. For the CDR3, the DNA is TGTGCCAGCAGCTCTCGACTAGCGGGGGGGGAGACCCAGTACTTC.

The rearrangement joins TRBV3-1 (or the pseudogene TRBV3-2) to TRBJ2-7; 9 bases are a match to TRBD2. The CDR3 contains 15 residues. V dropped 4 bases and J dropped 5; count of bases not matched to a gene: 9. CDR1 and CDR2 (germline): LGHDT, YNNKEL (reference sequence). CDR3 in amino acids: CASSPSMGLANEQYF. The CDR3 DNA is TGTGCCAGCAGCCCGTCCATGGGACTAGCAAACGAGCAGTACTTC.

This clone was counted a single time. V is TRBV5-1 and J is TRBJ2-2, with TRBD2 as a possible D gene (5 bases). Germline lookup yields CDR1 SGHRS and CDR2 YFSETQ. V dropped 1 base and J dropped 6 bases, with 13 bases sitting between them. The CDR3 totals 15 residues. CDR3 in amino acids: CASSLRETSPGELFF. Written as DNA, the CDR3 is TGCGCCAGCAGCTTGAGGGAGACCTCCCCCGGGGAGCTGTTTTTT.

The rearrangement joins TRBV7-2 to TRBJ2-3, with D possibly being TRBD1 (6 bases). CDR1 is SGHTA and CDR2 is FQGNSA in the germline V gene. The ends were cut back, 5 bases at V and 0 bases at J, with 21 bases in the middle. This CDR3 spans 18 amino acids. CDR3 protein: CASSIDPSWGQSTDTQYF. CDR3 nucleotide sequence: TGTGCCAGCAGCATAGATCCCTCTTGGGGACAAAGCACAGATACGCAGTATTTT.

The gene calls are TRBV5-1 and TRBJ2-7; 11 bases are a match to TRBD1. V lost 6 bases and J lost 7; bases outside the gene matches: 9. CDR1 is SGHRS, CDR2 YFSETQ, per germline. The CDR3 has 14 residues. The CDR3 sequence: CASTDKDRGREQYF. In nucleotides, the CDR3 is TGCGCCAGCACCGATAAGGACAGGGGGCGAGAGCAGTACTTC.

In DNA form, the CDR3 reads TGTGCCAGCAGCACGCGGACGATCAGCCTCCAAGAGACCCAGTACTTC. It is translated as CASSTRTISLQETQYF. V is TRBV7-9 and J is TRBJ2-5, with unresolved D. The CDR3 length is 16 residues. The V and J ends lost 5 bases and 1 base respectively, with 17 bases between them. Germline V gene sequence: CDR1 SEHNR, CDR2 FQNEAQ (reference sequence).

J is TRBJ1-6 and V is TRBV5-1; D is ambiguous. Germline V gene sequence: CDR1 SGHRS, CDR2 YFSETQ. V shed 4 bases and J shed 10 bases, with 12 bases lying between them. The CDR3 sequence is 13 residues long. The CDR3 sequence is CASSDAIGSPLHF. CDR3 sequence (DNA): TGCGCCAGCAGCGACGCAATAGGGTCACCCCTCCACTTT.

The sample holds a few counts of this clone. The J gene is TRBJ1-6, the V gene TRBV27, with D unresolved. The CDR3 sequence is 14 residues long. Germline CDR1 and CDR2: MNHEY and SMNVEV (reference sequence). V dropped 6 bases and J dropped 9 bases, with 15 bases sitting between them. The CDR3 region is CASRPGPSRSPLHF. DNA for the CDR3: TGTGCCAGCAGACCTGGACCAAGCCGTTCACCCCTCCACTTT.

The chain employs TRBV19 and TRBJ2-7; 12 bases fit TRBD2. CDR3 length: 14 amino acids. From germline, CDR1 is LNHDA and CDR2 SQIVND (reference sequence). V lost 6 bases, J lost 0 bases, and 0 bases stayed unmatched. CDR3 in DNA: TGTGCCAGTAGGACTAGCGGGGGCTCCTACGAGCAGTACTTC. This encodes CASRTSGGSYEQYF.

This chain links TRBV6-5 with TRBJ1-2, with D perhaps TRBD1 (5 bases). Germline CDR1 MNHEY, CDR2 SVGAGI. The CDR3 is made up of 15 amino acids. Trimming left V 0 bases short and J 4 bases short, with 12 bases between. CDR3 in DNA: TGTGCCAGCAGTTACTCGGCACTCAGGGCCTATGGCTACACCTTC. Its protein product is CASSYSALRAYGYTF.

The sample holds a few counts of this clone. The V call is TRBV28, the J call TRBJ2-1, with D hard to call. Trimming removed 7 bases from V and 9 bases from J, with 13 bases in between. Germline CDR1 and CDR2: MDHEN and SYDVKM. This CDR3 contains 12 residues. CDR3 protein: CASIDGLGEQFF. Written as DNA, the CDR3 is TGTGCCAGCATAGACGGCCTGGGTGAGCAGTTCTTC.

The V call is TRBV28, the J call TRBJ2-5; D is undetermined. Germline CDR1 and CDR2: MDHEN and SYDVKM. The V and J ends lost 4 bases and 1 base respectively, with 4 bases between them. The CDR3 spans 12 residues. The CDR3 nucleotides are TGTGCCAGCAGTTACCCCCAAGAGACCCAGTACTTC. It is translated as CASSYPQETQYF.

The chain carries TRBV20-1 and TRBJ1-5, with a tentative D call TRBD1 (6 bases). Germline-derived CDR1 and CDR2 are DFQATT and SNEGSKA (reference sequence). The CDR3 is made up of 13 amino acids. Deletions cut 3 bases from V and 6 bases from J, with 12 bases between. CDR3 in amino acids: CSASQGHGQPQHF. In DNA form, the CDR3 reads TGCAGTGCTAGTCAGGGACACGGTCAGCCCCAGCATTTT.

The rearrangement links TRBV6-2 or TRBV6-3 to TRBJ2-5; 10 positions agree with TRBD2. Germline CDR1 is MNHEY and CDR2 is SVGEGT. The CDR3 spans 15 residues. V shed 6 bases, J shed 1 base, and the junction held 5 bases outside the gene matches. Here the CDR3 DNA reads TGTGCCAGCAGCCGGAGCGGGGGGGCCCAAGAGACCCAGTACTTC. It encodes CASSRSGGAQETQYF.

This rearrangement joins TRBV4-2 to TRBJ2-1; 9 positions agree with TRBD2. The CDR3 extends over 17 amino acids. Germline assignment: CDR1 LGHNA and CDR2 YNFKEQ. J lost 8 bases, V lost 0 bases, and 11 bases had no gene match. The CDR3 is CASSQEGLGLAVDEQFF. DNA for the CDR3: TGTGCCAGCAGCCAAGAAGGGCTGGGACTAGCTGTCGATGAGCAGTTCTTC.

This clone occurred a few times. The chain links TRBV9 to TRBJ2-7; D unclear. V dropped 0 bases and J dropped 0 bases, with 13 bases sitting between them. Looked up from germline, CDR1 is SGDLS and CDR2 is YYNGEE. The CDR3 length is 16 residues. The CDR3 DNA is TGTGCCAGCAGCGTAGATAGTGGGGTTACCTCCTACGAGCAGTACTTC. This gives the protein CASSVDSGVTSYEQYF.

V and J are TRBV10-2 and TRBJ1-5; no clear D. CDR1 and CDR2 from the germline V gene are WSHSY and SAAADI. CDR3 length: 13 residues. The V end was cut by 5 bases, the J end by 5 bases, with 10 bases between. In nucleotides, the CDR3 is TGCGCCAGCAGTATCGGCGAGGATCAGCCCCAGCATTTT. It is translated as CASSIGEDQPQHF.

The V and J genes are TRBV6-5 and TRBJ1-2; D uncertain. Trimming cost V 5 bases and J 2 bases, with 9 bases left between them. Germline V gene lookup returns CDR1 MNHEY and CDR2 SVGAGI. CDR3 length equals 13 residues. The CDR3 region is CASSTTHNYGYTF. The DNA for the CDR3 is TGTGCCAGCAGTACTACACACAACTATGGCTACACCTTC.

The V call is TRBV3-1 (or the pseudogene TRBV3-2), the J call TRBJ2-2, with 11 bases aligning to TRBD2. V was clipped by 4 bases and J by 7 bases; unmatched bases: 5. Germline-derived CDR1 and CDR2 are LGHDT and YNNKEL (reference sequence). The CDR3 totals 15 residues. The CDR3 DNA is TGTGCCAGCAGCCCGAATAGCGGGAGGGGCGGGGAGCTGTTTTTT. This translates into CASSPNSGRGGELFF.

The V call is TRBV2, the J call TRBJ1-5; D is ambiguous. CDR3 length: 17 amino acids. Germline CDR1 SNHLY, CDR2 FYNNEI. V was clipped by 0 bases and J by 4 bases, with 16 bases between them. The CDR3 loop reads CASSEAQAETLNQPQHF. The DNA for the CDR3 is TGTGCCAGCAGTGAAGCGCAGGCAGAAACATTAAATCAGCCCCAGCATTTT.

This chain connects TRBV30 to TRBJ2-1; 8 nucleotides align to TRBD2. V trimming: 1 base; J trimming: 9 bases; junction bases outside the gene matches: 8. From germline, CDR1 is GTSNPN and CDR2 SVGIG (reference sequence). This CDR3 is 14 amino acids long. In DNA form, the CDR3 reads TGTGCCTGGAGTGCGGGACTAGGGCGTGGTGAGCAGTTCTTC. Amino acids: CAWSAGLGRGEQFF.

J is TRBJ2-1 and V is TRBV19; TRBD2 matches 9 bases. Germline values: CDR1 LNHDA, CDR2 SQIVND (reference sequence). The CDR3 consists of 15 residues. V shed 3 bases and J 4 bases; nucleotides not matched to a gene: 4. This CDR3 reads CASSMASGIYNEQFF. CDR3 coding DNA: TGTGCCAGTAGTATGGCTAGCGGGATTTACAATGAGCAGTTCTTC.

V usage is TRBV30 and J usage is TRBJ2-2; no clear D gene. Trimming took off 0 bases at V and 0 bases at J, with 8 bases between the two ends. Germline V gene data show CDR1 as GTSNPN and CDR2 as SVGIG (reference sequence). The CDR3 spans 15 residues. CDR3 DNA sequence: TGTGCCTGGAGTGTACAGCGCGCGAACACCGGGGAGCTGTTTTTT. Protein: CAWSVQRANTGELFF.